This record covers a single T cell receptor beta chain. These data originate in a study of T cell responses to AZD1222 COVID-19 vaccine. Assay: immunoSEQ multiplex PCR; the TCRdb copy retains only in-frame clones and omits some. The sample has approximately 120,000 clones, nearly 90% seen once. This CDR3 spans 16 amino acids. Germline V gives CDR1 SGHTA, CDR2 FQGTGA. Unmatched junction bases numbered 5, after V lost 5 bases and J lost 5 bases. The chain couples TRBV7-3 to TRBJ2-1, with 14 nucleotides matching TRBD2. The source is an adult who received the AZD1222 COVID-19 vaccine. The source material was peripheral blood, sampled 28 days after the second AZD1222 dose. The DNA of the CDR3 is TGTGCCAGCAGCCGGACTAGCGGGGGGCCCAACAATGAGCAGTTCTTC. As protein: CASSRTSGGPNNEQFF.